These 24 T cell receptor beta chains originate from one sample sequenced in a study of blood T cells in healthy people across ages. A J-beta primer mix and a sample-barcoded 5' primer were used in a second PCR of roughly 6 to 11 cycles. TCRdb re-called the 5' RACE reads through MiXCR, storing one row per CDR3 protein. Counted here are approximately 1,100,000 distinct CDR3 sequences, more than 40% occurring once; the ten biggest clones make up 18%. Sequenced: blood. These receptors were obtained from a woman aged 55-70 years in good health.

The V gene is TRBV2, the J gene TRBJ2-3; maybe TRBD1 (6 bases). The CDR3 consists of 15 residues. Trimming removed 7 bases from V and 4 bases from J, with 18 bases in between. Germline CDR1 is SNHLY and CDR2 is FYNNEI. The CDR3 reads CASKGTSGSPDTQYF. CDR3 bases: TGTGCCAGCAAAGGGACATCGGGGAGCCCAGATACGCAGTATTTT.

This chain connects TRBV28 to TRBJ1-1, with D possibly being TRBD1 (6 bases). Looked up from germline, CDR1 is MDHEN and CDR2 is SYDVKM. This CDR3 comprises 13 residues. V was pared by 2 bases and J by 7 bases, with 11 bases between. This CDR3 is CASSLNDRREAFF. Here the CDR3 DNA reads TGTGCCAGCAGTTTAAACGACAGGCGTGAAGCTTTCTTT.

A few counts support this clonotype. The rearrangement uses TRBV29-1 and TRBJ2-3, with TRBD1 identical over 9 bases. CDR3 size: 20 residues. V lost 5 bases, J lost 1 base, and 22 bases stayed unmatched. The V gene's germline CDR1 is SQVTM and CDR2 ANQGSEA. The DNA for the CDR3 is TGCAGCGTTACGCCGTTCAGATCCTTAACCGGACAGGGGCGCACAGATACGCAGTATTTT. The encoded protein is CSVTPFRSLTGQGRTDTQYF.

In the case of this clonotype: Its ends do not fully match the called genes, so a read error is possible. V gene TRBV12-3 or TRBV12-4 combines with J gene TRBJ1-2, with D unclear. The CDR3 loop spans 13 amino acids. The CDR3 coding sequence is TGTGCCAGCAGTCCCCAATCCTTTTATGGCTGCACCTTC. The encoded protein is CASSPQSFYGCTF.

The chain joins TRBV27 to TRBJ1-2, with D hard to call. Germline CDR1 reads MNHEY; CDR2 reads SMNVEV (reference sequence). The CDR3 spans 13 residues. V lost 5 bases and J 5 bases, leaving 12 bases between the germline ends. CDR3 protein: CASSRKPYYGYTF. In DNA, the CDR3 is TGTGCCAGCAGTAGGAAACCTTATTATGGCTACACCTTC.

This clonotype has only a few counts. J is TRBJ2-4 and V is TRBV15; D unclear. The J call may be in error: the DNA end matches TRBJ2-7 better. Per the germline V gene, CDR1 is LNHNV and CDR2 is YYDKDF (reference sequence). The length of the CDR3 is 14 residues. In DNA form, the CDR3 reads TGTGCCACCAGCAGAGGTCGAGCGATGTACGAGCAGTACTTC. Translated: CATSRGRAMYEQYF.

This chain joins TRBV16 and TRBJ2-4; D is undetermined. Germline lookup yields CDR1 KGHSY and CDR2 FQNENV. Trimming stripped 2 bases from V and 0 bases from J, with 17 bases between. The CDR3 has 18 amino acids. CDR3: CASSQTPSKNLAKNIQYF. The DNA of the CDR3 is TGTGCCAGCAGCCAAACGCCTTCGAAAAACCTAGCCAAAAACATTCAGTACTTC.

In its sample, this clonotype was seen a few times. The chain is built from TRBV15 and TRBJ1-5, with D unresolved. The V end lost 4 bases, the J end lost 0 bases, and 4 bases lay between the germline ends. In germline, CDR1 is LNHNV, CDR2 YYDKDF (reference sequence). The CDR3 runs to 13 residues. DNA of the CDR3: TGTGCCACCAGCACTAGTAGCAATCAGCCCCAGCATTTT. This codes for CATSTSSNQPQHF.

The chain has TRBV20-1 and TRBJ1-4; no reliable D call. Per germline, CDR1 DFQATT and CDR2 SNEGSKA (reference sequence). The CDR3 sequence is 19 residues long. V lost 0 bases to trimming and J lost 3 bases, with 23 bases between them. This CDR3 reads CSARDFSGLGQRANEKLFF. The DNA for the CDR3 is TGCAGTGCTAGAGATTTTAGTGGACTAGGCCAGCGGGCTAATGAAAAACTGTTTTTT.

J is TRBJ2-5 and V is TRBV28, with 10 nucleotides matching TRBD1. The J call is uncertain, as TRBJ2-7 better fits the DNA end. Per germline, CDR1 MDHEN and CDR2 SYDVKM. CDR3 length: 14 amino acids. The CDR3 sequence: CASSQTGGWYEQYF. The CDR3 nucleotides read TGTGCCAGCAGCCAGACAGGGGGCTGGTACGAGCAGTACTTC.

The chain has TRBV12-3 or TRBV12-4 and TRBJ2-7; D gene uncertain. The CDR3 length is 13 residues. Trimming took 3 bases from V and 4 from J, leaving 10 bases between them. The CDR3 sequence: CASSFEPTYEQYF. Here the CDR3 DNA reads TGTGCCAGCAGTTTTGAACCGACTTACGAGCAGTACTTC.

As regards this clonotype: This may arise from a read error, as a much more abundant clone is one base away. J is TRBJ2-4 and V is TRBV28, with 8 bases fitting TRBD1. Germline CDR1 reads MDHEN; CDR2 reads SYDVKM. The junction had 10 bases not matched to a gene; V was cut back by 5 bases and J by 13 bases. The CDR3 sequence is 13 residues long. This CDR3 is CASSVTRGLEQYF. In DNA, the CDR3 is TGTGCCAGCAGTGTGACCAGGGGGCTTGAGCAGTACTTC.

The genes are TRBV25-1 and TRBJ2-4; TRBD1 matches at 7 bases. Germline trimming cut 4 bases from V and 13 bases from J; bases unmatched to any gene: 10. Looked up from germline, CDR1 is MGHDK and CDR2 is SYGVNS. The CDR3 is 13 amino acids. This CDR3 is CASSAQGRGEQYF. The CDR3 DNA follows: TGTGCCAGCAGTGCACAGGGGAGAGGGGAGCAGTACTTC. Based on the CDR3 plus reference TRBV25-1 and TRBJ2-4, the full variable domain is EADIYQTPRYLVIGTGKKITLECSQTMGHDKMYWYQQDPGMELHLIHYSYGVNSTEKGDLSSESTVSRIRTEHFPLTLESARPSHTSQYLCASSAQGRGEQYFGAGTRLSVL.

This clonotype was found a few times. The genes are TRBV27 and TRBJ2-3, with 9 positions matching TRBD1. With V trimmed by 10 bases and J by 5 bases, 19 bases remained unmatched. Germline CDR1 is MNHEY and CDR2 is SMNVEV (reference sequence). The CDR3 runs to 17 residues. The DNA for the CDR3 is TGTGCCACCACCCAGGCTTATCCCGGGACAGGGAAAGATACGCAGTATTTT. This sequence encodes CATTQAYPGTGKDTQYF.

The J gene is TRBJ2-5, the V gene TRBV5-1; 7 nucleotides align to TRBD1. V gave up 7 bases and J gave up 1 base; unmatched junction bases: 13. The CDR3 sequence is 16 residues long. Germline CDR1 reads SGHRS; CDR2 reads YFSETQ. The CDR3 DNA reads as TGCGCCAGCGCGACAGGGTCCAACACCGGCCAAGAGACCCAGTACTTC. Amino acids: CASATGSNTGQETQYF.

V usage is TRBV27 and J usage is TRBJ2-1; D might be TRBD2 (6 bases). V shed 7 bases and J shed 6 bases, with 19 bases lying between them. The CDR3 is made up of 15 amino acids. CDR1 and CDR2 (germline): MNHEY, SMNVEV (reference sequence). The CDR3 DNA sequence: TGTGCCAGCAAGATATCGTCCGGGAGTGGCAATGAGCAGTTCTTC. The encoded protein is CASKISSGSGNEQFF.

In this sample, this clonotype turned up a few times. This sequence joins TRBV7-2 and TRBJ2-3; 7 positions match TRBD1. V was pared by 3 bases and J by 1 base, with 4 bases of the junction left unmatched. Germline CDR1 is SGHTA and CDR2 is FQGNSA. The CDR3 totals 15 residues. CDR3: CASSFAGGGTDTQYF. In DNA, the CDR3 is TGTGCCAGCAGCTTTGCAGGGGGAGGCACAGATACGCAGTATTTT.

This chain joins TRBV7-9 and TRBJ1-4, with 9 bases lining up with TRBD1. The germline gives CDR1 SEHNR, CDR2 FQNEAQ (reference sequence). Trimming removed 4 bases from V and 8 bases from J; junction bases left unmatched: 8. The CDR3 totals 15 residues. The CDR3 is CASSSGQGWKEKLFF. The CDR3 nucleotides are TGTGCCAGCAGCTCGGGACAGGGTTGGAAGGAAAAACTGTTTTTT.

This clonotype was found a few times. This chain joins TRBV7-9 and TRBJ2-7; 7 nucleotides match TRBD1. Germline-derived CDR1 and CDR2 are SEHNR and FQNEAQ (reference sequence). There are 15 residues in the CDR3. The junction had 11 bases not matched to a gene; V was cut back by 5 bases and J by 4 bases. CDR3 DNA: TGTGCCAGCAGCCCCCGACAGGGTTTGGGGTACGAGCAGTACTTC. The encoded protein is CASSPRQGLGYEQYF.

This clonotype appeared a single time. The gene calls are TRBV27 and TRBJ2-5; D call uncertain. The germline V and J ends were trimmed by 3 bases and 7 bases, with 12 bases remaining between them. Germline V gives CDR1 MNHEY, CDR2 SMNVEV (reference sequence). This CDR3 region has 13 residues. CDR3 residues: CASSFARTGTQYF. The CDR3 bases are TGTGCCAGCAGTTTTGCCAGGACGGGGACCCAGTACTTC.

This clonotype turned up a few times. The chain combines TRBV20-1 with TRBJ1-4; a weak D match, TRBD1 (5 bases). There are 16 residues in the CDR3. CDR1 and CDR2 from the germline V gene are DFQATT and SNEGSKA (reference sequence). V lost 2 bases, J lost 2 bases, and 15 bases lay in between. For the CDR3, the DNA is TGCAGTGCTAGATGGGACGGCCTCAGGACTAATGAAAAACTGTTTTTT. Translation: CSARWDGLRTNEKLFF.

This clonotype turned up a few times. The chain combines TRBV15 with TRBJ2-1; D unresolved. Deletions cut 0 bases from V and 7 bases from J, with 16 bases between. Germline CDR1 is LNHNV and CDR2 is YYDKDF (reference sequence). The CDR3 has 16 amino acids. This CDR3 is CATSRDIGVVSNEQFF. The CDR3 DNA follows: TGTGCCACCAGCAGAGATATTGGGGTGGTTAGTAATGAGCAGTTCTTC.

This clonotype was recorded a few times. The chain has TRBV20-1 and TRBJ2-7, with unresolved D. This CDR3 has 15 residues. V was clipped by 0 bases and J by 2 bases, with 14 bases between them. CDR1 is DFQATT and CDR2 is SNEGSKA in the germline V gene (reference sequence). CDR3 sequence reads: CSARDPGPSAYEQYF. CDR3 in DNA: TGCAGTGCTAGAGACCCGGGCCCCTCGGCCTACGAGCAGTACTTC.

The chain joins TRBV5-1 to TRBJ1-2, with D hard to call. The CDR3 totals 13 residues. V was pared by 0 bases and J by 4 bases, with 7 bases between. The germline CDR1 and CDR2 sequences are SGHRS and YFSETQ. The CDR3 reads CASSLDVTYGYTF. CDR3 bases: TGCGCCAGCAGCTTGGATGTCACCTATGGCTACACCTTC. The full variable domain, completed using reference TRBV5-1 and TRBJ1-2, is KAGVTQTPRYLIKTRGQQVTLSCSPISGHRSVSWYQQTPGQGLQFLFEYFSETQRNKGNFPGRFSGRQFSNSRSEMNVSTLELGDSALYLCASSLDVTYGYTFGSGTRLTVV.